What follows are 15 T cell receptor beta chains derived from one specimen sequenced in a study of TIL therapy for anti-PD-1-resistant metastatic lung cancer. Time point: pre-treatment sample, taken before nivolumab and TIL therapy. Sequencing used immunoSEQ v3. Produced via immunoSEQ multiplex PCR; TCRdb's table is partial and in-frame only. This sample has approximately 53,000 clones, with 79% found just once. The sample was blood, taken at baseline. These receptors were collected from a woman aged 30 to 85 with non-small cell lung cancer.

The chain links TRBV2 to TRBJ1-4; D is unclear. The CDR3 has 16 amino acids. Looked up from germline, CDR1 is SNHLY and CDR2 is FYNNEI. With 5 bases removed from V and 7 bases from J, the gap between germline ends came to 20 bases. CDR3 bases: TGTGCCAGCAGTCCCGTACGGACTAACTATGGTGAAAAACTGTTTTTT. Encoded protein: CASSPVRTNYGEKLFF.

This clone was observed a single time. The CDR3 reads CASRTSRSAGELFF. In DNA form, the CDR3 reads TGTGCCAGCCGGACTAGTCGTTCGGCCGGGGAGCTGTTTTTT. The V gene is TRBV28, the J gene TRBJ2-2, with TRBD2 matching over 7 bases. The CDR3 spans 14 residues. V shed 8 bases, J shed 6 bases, and the junction held 9 bases outside the gene matches. Germline V gene lookup returns CDR1 MDHEN and CDR2 SYDVKM. The full variable domain, rest sourced from reference TRBV28 and TRBJ2-2, is DVKVTQSSRYLVKRTGEKVFLECVQDMDHENMFWYRQDPGLGLRLIYFSYDVKMKEKGDIPEGYSVSREKKERFSLILESASTNQTSMYLCASRTSRSAGELFFGEGSRLTVL.

The rearrangement uses TRBV4-1 and TRBJ2-2, with 13 bases that match TRBD2. This CDR3 has 18 residues. CDR1 is MGHRA and CDR2 is YSYEKL in the germline V gene. The V and J ends lost 0 bases and 3 bases, in that order; junction bases with no gene match: 4. The CDR3 here is CASSQEGLAGSYTGELFF. In DNA, the CDR3 is TGCGCCAGCAGCCAAGAGGGACTAGCGGGAAGTTACACCGGGGAGCTGTTTTTT.

This chain joins TRBV5-1 and TRBJ2-2; D tentatively reads TRBD1 or TRBD2 (6 bases each). Deletions cut 3 bases from V and 6 bases from J, with 12 bases between. The germline V gene encodes CDR1 SGHRS and CDR2 YFSETQ. The CDR3 totals 14 residues. The CDR3 nucleotides read TGCGCCAGCAGCTGGGGGGCCCCTTCCGGGGAGCTGTTTTTT. Translated, it gives CASSWGAPSGELFF.

The chain has TRBV6-5 and TRBJ2-1; no clear D. Deletions cut 5 bases from V and 4 bases from J, with 9 bases between. CDR1 MNHEY and CDR2 SVGAGI come from the germline V gene. This CDR3 is 13 amino acids long. CDR3 in amino acids: CASSTESYNEQFF. CDR3 bases: TGTGCCAGCAGTACAGAATCATACAATGAGCAGTTCTTC.

This chain links TRBV19 with TRBJ1-5; the D gene is possibly TRBD1 (6 bases). V lost 3 bases to trimming and J lost 5 bases, with 17 bases between them. Germline V gives CDR1 LNHDA, CDR2 SQIVND (reference sequence). The CDR3 is 16 residues long. CDR3 amino acids: CASSMFAGTRDQPQHF. The CDR3 nucleotides read TGTGCCAGTAGTATGTTCGCCGGGACACGGGATCAGCCCCAGCATTTT. The full variable domain, rest sourced from reference TRBV19 and TRBJ1-5, is DGGITQSPKYLFRKEGQNVTLSCEQNLNHDAMYWYRQDPGQGLRLIYYSQIVNDFQKGDIAEGYSVSREKKESFPLTVTSAQKNPTAFYLCASSMFAGTRDQPQHFGDGTRLSIL.

V is TRBV19 and J is TRBJ2-1, with D unresolved. The germline V and J ends were trimmed by 6 bases and 9 bases, with 12 bases remaining between them. The germline gives CDR1 LNHDA, CDR2 SQIVND (reference sequence). The CDR3 spans 12 residues. The DNA of the CDR3 is TGTGCCAGTAGCTCCTCGGGTGGTGAGCAGTTCTTC. As protein: CASSSSGGEQFF.

V and J are TRBV11-3 and TRBJ2-5; weak D call: TRBD1 (6 bases). The length of the CDR3 is 15 residues. Germline V lookup: CDR1 SGHNT, CDR2 YENEEA. The V end was cut by 3 bases, the J end by 5 bases, with 16 bases between. CDR3 bases: TGTGCCAGCAGCTTGGGGGCCACCTCAGGCGAGACCCAGTACTTC. This codes for CASSLGATSGETQYF.

V gene TRBV2 combines with J gene TRBJ2-5; 11 bases fit TRBD1. The CDR3 covers 15 residues. Germline CDR1 and CDR2: SNHLY and FYNNEI. Trimming took 7 bases from V and 0 from J; bases not matched to a gene: 4. The CDR3 sequence: CASNRDRGYQETQYF. In DNA, the CDR3 is TGTGCCAGCAACCGGGACAGGGGGTACCAAGAGACCCAGTACTTC.

This rearrangement joins TRBV5-4 to TRBJ1-3, with D perhaps matching TRBD1 (6 bases). CDR3 size: 18 residues. The V gene's germline CDR1 is SGHNT and CDR2 YYREEE (reference sequence). V lost 4 bases and J lost 3, with 23 bases in between. CDR3 in DNA: TGTGCCAGCAGCCGACTGCCCTGGGACACTTCGGGTGGAAACACCATATATTTT. It translates to CASSRLPWDTSGGNTIYF.

V is TRBV5-6 and J is TRBJ1-4; TRBD1 agrees at 7 bases. CDR3 length: 15 residues. The germline CDR1 and CDR2 sequences are SGHDT and YYEEEE. Trimming took 4 bases from V and 7 from J; bases not matched to a gene: 10. The DNA of the CDR3 is TGTGCCAGCAGCCGAATGACAGGGTTGAGTGAAAAACTGTTTTTT. Its protein is CASSRMTGLSEKLFF.

The CDR3: CASSLKVAGGREQFF. CDR3 DNA sequence: TGTGCCAGCAGCTTAAAGGTAGCGGGAGGACGTGAGCAGTTCTTC. The chain combines TRBV7-2 with TRBJ2-1; TRBD2 aligns across 10 bases. Germline assignment: CDR1 SGHTA and CDR2 FQGNSA. The CDR3 runs to 15 residues. After removal of 2 bases from V and 9 bases from J, the junction contained 7 bases not matched to a gene.

Worth noting for this clone: Germline is not matched at one junction end, which may reflect a read error. The chain recombines TRBV6-1 with TRBJ2-5, with D unresolved. This CDR3 comprises 13 residues. From germline, CDR1 is MNHNS and CDR2 SASEGT. CDR3 in amino acids: CASSENSQVTQYF. DNA of the CDR3: TGTGCCAGCAGTGAAAACAGCCAAGTGACCCAGTACTTC.

This clone was recorded only once. The rearrangement uses TRBV5-4 and TRBJ2-3, with a tentative D call TRBD2 (5 bases). Trimming pared 4 bases from V and 0 bases from J, leaving 12 bases between. Germline CDR1 and CDR2: SGHNT and YYREEE (reference sequence). This CDR3 spans 15 amino acids. CDR3 loop: CASSTGILSTDTQYF. The CDR3 coding sequence is TGTGCCAGCAGCACCGGGATCCTGAGCACAGATACGCAGTATTTT.

The rearrangement links TRBV7-9 to TRBJ2-7; possibly TRBD1 for D (5 bases). Deletions cut 3 bases from V and 5 bases from J, with 20 bases between. Germline loops: CDR1 SEHNR, CDR2 FQNEAQ (reference sequence). The CDR3 is made up of 16 amino acids. The CDR3 DNA sequence: TGTGCCAGCAGCTTTACCAGGGCAGTGTCCCCTGACGAGCAGTACTTC. Translated: CASSFTRAVSPDEQYF. The full variable domain, in which reference TRBV7-9 and TRBJ2-7 provide the parts outside the CDR3, is DTGVSQNPRHKITKRGQNVTFRCDPISEHNRLYWYRQTLGQGPEFLTYFQNEAQLEKSRLLSDRFSAERPKGSFSTLEIQRTEQGDSAMYLCASSFTRAVSPDEQYFGPGTRLTVT.